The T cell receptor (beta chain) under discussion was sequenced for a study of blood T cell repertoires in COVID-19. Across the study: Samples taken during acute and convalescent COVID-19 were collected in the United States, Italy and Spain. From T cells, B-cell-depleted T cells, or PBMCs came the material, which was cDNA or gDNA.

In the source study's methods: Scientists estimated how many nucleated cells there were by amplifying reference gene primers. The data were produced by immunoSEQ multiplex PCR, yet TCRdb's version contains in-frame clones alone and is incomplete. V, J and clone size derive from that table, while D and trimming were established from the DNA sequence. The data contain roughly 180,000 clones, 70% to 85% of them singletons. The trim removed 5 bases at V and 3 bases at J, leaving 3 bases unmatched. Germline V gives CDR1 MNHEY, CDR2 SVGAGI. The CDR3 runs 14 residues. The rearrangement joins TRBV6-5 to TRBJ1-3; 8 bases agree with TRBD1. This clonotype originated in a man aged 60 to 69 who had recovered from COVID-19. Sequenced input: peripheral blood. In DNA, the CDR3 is TGTGCCAGCAGTCGGACAGGGATTGGAAACACCATATATTTT. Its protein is CASSRTGIGNTIYF.